The T cell receptor (beta chain) under discussion was sequenced for a study of cytomegalovirus exposure and HLA in healthy donors. Study-level findings and limits: Usually a TCR sequence was rare, but some public TCRs were found in many donors.

The CDR3 totals 14 residues. Germline V gene data show CDR1 as SGHAT and CDR2 as FQNNGV. Trimming pared 2 bases from V and 9 bases from J, leaving 14 bases between. For this clone: Its cognate antigen is unknown.

Researchers ran the PCR with 60 Vbeta and 13 Jbeta primers. The repertoire was sequenced with immunoSEQ multiplex PCR; TCRdb's copy has only in-frame clones and lacks some. This table has over 55,000 clones, around two thirds appearing once. The chain is built from TRBV11-2 and TRBJ2-1, with D perhaps TRBD2 (6 bases). The receptor was isolated from a woman between 50 and 59 years old in good health and CMV-seropositive. Sequencing used PBMCs. CDR3: CASSLTGTQAEQFF. The CDR3 DNA is TGTGCCAGCAGCTTAACCGGGACTCAGGCTGAGCAGTTCTTC. Combining the CDR3 with reference TRBV11-2 and TRBJ2-1 gives the whole variable domain EAGVAQSPRYKIIEKRQSVAFWCNPISGHATLYWYQQILGQGPKLLIQFQNNGVVDDSQLPKDRFSAERLKGVDSTLKIQPAKLEDSAVYLCASSLTGTQAEQFFGPGTRLTVL.